This TCR beta chain stems from a study of T cells in Graves' hyperthyroidism and ophthalmopathy. Disease duration under 2 months; hyperthyroidism patients were aged 18 to 65. CDR1 MGHRA and CDR2 YSYEKL come from the germline V gene. CDR3 length: 16 residues. V shed 6 bases and J 2 bases; nucleotides not matched to a gene: 5. The CDR3 regions of TCR beta were amplified from RNA transcripts. When the TCR CDR3 underwent first-round RT-PCR, the HTBI primer set was used. TCRdb used MiXCR to reprocess the multiplex PCR reads, holding one entry per CDR3 protein. In the table there are hundreds of thousands of distinct CDR3 sequences, around 40% of which are singletons.

V usage is TRBV4-1 and J usage is TRBJ2-6; 9 positions match TRBD1. The TCR was taken from a woman aged 35 to 49 with Graves' hyperthyroidism. Sequencing was performed on blood. The CDR3 nucleotides read TGCGCCAGCAGACCGGGACAGGGAACTGGGGCCAACGTCCTGACTTTC. It encodes CASRPGQGTGANVLTF.